These 21 T cell receptor beta chains came from one sample sequenced in a study of T cells expressing NK-cell markers. TCRdb re-called the 5' RACE reads; every CDR3 protein appears as one record, without DNA. Seen in this sample are fewer than 550,000 distinct CDR3 sequences; the ten most common clones hold approximately 1.4%. The sample comprised blood T cells: a sorted CD56 or NKG2C T cell subset, CD4+ or CD8+ T cells, or bulk PBMC T cells (not recorded which). These receptors all stem from a woman aged 45 to 65 in good health.

This chain joins TRBV6-6 and TRBJ2-7; TCRdb's D gene call, TRBD1, goes unchecked for lack of DNA. Germline loops: CDR1 MNHNY, CDR2 SVGAGI (reference sequence). CDR3 length: 14 residues. CDR3 in amino acids: CASSLDRGPREQYF.

CDR3 residues: CSARVAVNEQFF. The chain links TRBV20-1 to TRBJ2-1. Germline V lookup: CDR1 DFQATT, CDR2 SNEGSKA (reference sequence). This CDR3 comprises 12 residues.

The chain uses TRBV20-1 and TRBJ2-7; the TRBD1 assignment by TCRdb is unverifiable without DNA. Germline V lookup: CDR1 DFQATT, CDR2 SNEGSKA (reference sequence). This CDR3 has 13 amino acids. CDR3 region: CSAGSGREFEQYF.

The J gene is TRBJ2-5, the V gene TRBV20-1; TCRdb's assignment of TRBD2 cannot be checked, as there is no DNA. Germline V CDR1 and CDR2: DFQATT, SNEGSKA (reference sequence). The CDR3 runs 13 residues. The CDR3 protein is CSACDLGRETQYF.

V is TRBV11-2 and J is TRBJ1-1. The germline gives CDR1 SGHAT, CDR2 FQNNGV. There are 13 residues in the CDR3. This chain's CDR3 is CASTPAGNTEAFF.

The J gene is TRBJ1-2, the V gene TRBV6-5; the D call from TCRdb, TRBD1, cannot be confirmed without DNA. The CDR3 is made up of 13 amino acids. Germline CDR1 is MNHEY and CDR2 is SVGAGI. The CDR3 sequence: CASSPYQDRGYTF.

This sequence joins TRBV27 and TRBJ1-5; TCRdb's D call of TRBD1 is untestable without DNA. The CDR3 loop spans 16 amino acids. Looked up from germline, CDR1 is MNHEY and CDR2 is SMNVEV (reference sequence). The CDR3 sequence: CASSLGDRGGNQPQHF.

Here the CDR3 reads CASSPRVREGSEQFF. The rearrangement links TRBV5-1 to TRBJ2-1; TCRdb's D call of TRBD2 is untestable without DNA. Germline CDR1 SGHRS, CDR2 YFSETQ. The CDR3 contains 15 residues.

This rearrangement joins TRBV5-1 to TRBJ2-2. Germline CDR1 is SGHRS and CDR2 is YFSETQ. The CDR3 consists of 15 residues. The CDR3 is CASSLGAANTGELFF.

The rearrangement links TRBV5-1 to TRBJ2-1; TCRdb proposes TRBD2, but this gene call is untestable without DNA. Germline CDR1 is SGHRS and CDR2 is YFSETQ. The CDR3 runs to 16 residues. The CDR3: CASSQTSGGPYNEQFF.

The gene calls are TRBV28 and TRBJ1-5; TCRdb reports TRBD1, a call that lacks DNA to check it against. The CDR3 sequence is 13 residues long. Germline values: CDR1 MDHEN, CDR2 SYDVKM. The CDR3 sequence: CASRGQPNQPQHF.

The genes are TRBV4-2 and TRBJ2-6; TCRdb lists TRBD2, though no DNA is available to test this call. This CDR3 has 19 amino acids. CDR1 is LGHNA and CDR2 is YNFKEQ in the germline V gene. CDR3 protein: CASSQDPLAGGAGANVLTF.

V gene TRBV5-1 combines with J gene TRBJ2-7. In germline, CDR1 is SGHRS, CDR2 YFSETQ. This CDR3 region has 14 residues. The CDR3 spells CASSLGSATYEQYF.

The rearrangement links TRBV5-1 to TRBJ2-5; TCRdb names TRBD1, which stays unverified in the absence of DNA. From germline, CDR1 is SGHRS and CDR2 YFSETQ. The CDR3 runs 16 residues. CDR3 amino acids: CASSSQTGGVRETQYF.

The chain recombines TRBV5-1 with TRBJ1-3; TCRdb gives TRBD1 as the D gene, but with no DNA this cannot be confirmed. The CDR3 sequence is 14 residues long. Germline V gives CDR1 SGHRS, CDR2 YFSETQ. The CDR3 reads CASSLGSAVNTIYF. The variable domain in full, completed from reference TRBV5-1 and TRBJ1-3, reads KAGVTQTPRYLIKTRGQQVTLSCSPISGHRSVSWYQQTPGQGLQFLFEYFSETQRNKGNFPGRFSGRQFSNSRSEMNVSTLELGDSALYLCASSLGSAVNTIYFGEGSWLTVV.

J is TRBJ2-4 and V is TRBV3-1; TCRdb's assignment of TRBD1 cannot be checked, as there is no DNA. Per the germline V gene, CDR1 is LGHDT and CDR2 is YNNKEL (reference sequence). The CDR3 length is 15 residues. CDR3 sequence reads: CASTPTGAGKNIQYF.

The chain links TRBV20-1 to TRBJ2-3. Germline assignment: CDR1 DFQATT and CDR2 SNEGSKA (reference sequence). This CDR3 has 15 residues. Here the CDR3 reads CSAIPIFFSTDTQYF.

The chain couples TRBV3-1 to TRBJ2-3; TCRdb indicates TRBD2, and absent DNA this call remains unverified. From germline, CDR1 is LGHDT and CDR2 YNNKEL (reference sequence). This CDR3 contains 16 residues. The CDR3 sequence is CASSQRTSGLTDTQYF.

The V call is TRBV5-5, the J call TRBJ1-1. CDR3 length equals 12 residues. CDR1 SGHKS and CDR2 YYEKEE come from the germline V gene (reference sequence). The chain's CDR3 is CASSLVAHEAFF.

This rearrangement joins TRBV7-8 to TRBJ1-3. The germline gives CDR1 SGHVS, CDR2 FQNEAQ. The CDR3 extends over 15 amino acids. CDR3 in amino acids: CASSLVGGAGNTIYF.

The V gene is TRBV29-1, the J gene TRBJ1-2; TCRdb indicates TRBD1, and absent DNA this call remains unverified. CDR3 length: 12 amino acids. Germline CDR1 reads SQVTM; CDR2 reads ANQGSEA. The CDR3 spells CSVPDRPYGYTF.